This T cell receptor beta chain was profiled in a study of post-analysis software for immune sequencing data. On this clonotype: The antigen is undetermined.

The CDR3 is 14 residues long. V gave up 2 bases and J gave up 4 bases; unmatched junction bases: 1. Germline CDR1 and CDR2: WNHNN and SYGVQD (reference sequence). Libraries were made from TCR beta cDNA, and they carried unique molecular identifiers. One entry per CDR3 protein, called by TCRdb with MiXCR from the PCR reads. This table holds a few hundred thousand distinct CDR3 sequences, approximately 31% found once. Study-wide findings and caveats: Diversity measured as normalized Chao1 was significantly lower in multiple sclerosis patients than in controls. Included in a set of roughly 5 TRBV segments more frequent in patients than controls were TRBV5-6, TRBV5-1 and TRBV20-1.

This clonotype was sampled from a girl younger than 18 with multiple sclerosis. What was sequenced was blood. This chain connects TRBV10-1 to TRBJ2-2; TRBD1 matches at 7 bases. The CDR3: CASSETGATGELFF. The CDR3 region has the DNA TGCGCCAGCAGTGAGACAGGGGCCACCGGGGAGCTGTTTTTT.